Here is one TCR beta chain with its context. Authors' analysis steps: Counts of nucleated cells, estimated from reference gene primer amplification, were obtained. Assay used: immunoSEQ multiplex PCR; TCRdb lists only in-frame clones, some missing. V and J calls and clone size come straight from that table; D and trimming were deduced from the DNA. The sample consists of fewer than 350,000 clones, around 87% of them appearing once. Germline assignment: CDR1 ENHRY and CDR2 SYGVKD. V lost 2 bases to trimming and J lost 5 bases, with 7 bases between them. The CDR3 covers 12 residues. The sample belongs to a study of blood T cell repertoires in COVID-19. Study at large: Italy, Spain and the United States were the sources of the convalescent and acute COVID-19 samples. PBMCs, B-cell-depleted T cells, or T cells were the source of the cDNA or gDNA that made up the material.

V is TRBV10-3 and J is TRBJ2-7; D remains unclear. The TCR originated in a woman between 50 and 59 years old who had recovered from COVID-19. The specimen was peripheral blood. CDR3 region: CAISETVDEQYF. The CDR3 bases are TGTGCCATCAGTGAGACAGTGGACGAGCAGTACTTC.